Listed here are 20 T cell receptor beta chains from one sample, sequenced in a study of OX40 agonist ivuxolimab in advanced cancers. Profiled with immunoSEQ multiplex PCR; TCRdb holds only in-frame clones, not every one. The table includes approximately 30,000 clones, 86% detected once. The sample in question was CD4+ or CD8+ T cells sorted from blood, obtained in a trial of the OX40 agonist ivuxolimab. Receptors originate from an adult with an advanced solid tumor such as melanoma, head and neck, liver or kidney cancer.

V usage is TRBV29-1 and J usage is TRBJ2-2; 7 bases line up with TRBD1. CDR3 size: 12 residues. Germline trimming cut 4 bases from V and 7 bases from J; bases unmatched to any gene: 3. Germline-derived CDR1 and CDR2 are SQVTM and ANQGSEA. The CDR3 nucleotides read TGCAGCGTTGGGGACAGTCGCGGGGAGCTGTTTTTT. Translation: CSVGDSRGELFF.

The chain employs TRBV7-6 and TRBJ2-1; tentatively, D is TRBD2 (5 bases). V gave up 1 base and J gave up 0 bases, with 13 bases separating them. CDR1 and CDR2 from the germline V gene are SGHVS and FNYEAQ. This CDR3 has 17 residues. The CDR3 spells CASSLEIASSSYNEQFF. The CDR3 DNA follows: TGTGCCAGCAGCTTAGAAATAGCGAGCAGCTCCTACAATGAGCAGTTCTTC.

The CDR3 sequence: CASSELDRGLHNEQFF. Here the CDR3 DNA reads TGCGCCAGCAGTGAGTTGGACAGGGGGCTACACAATGAGCAGTTCTTC. This sequence joins TRBV10-2 and TRBJ2-1, with TRBD1 matching 11 bases. This CDR3 spans 16 amino acids. J gave up 5 bases and V 1 base, and 4 bases lay outside the gene matches. Germline assignment: CDR1 WSHSY and CDR2 SAAADI.

CDR3: CASSVGQGLTYEQYF. CDR3 sequence (DNA): TGCGCCAGCAGCGTAGGACAGGGACTAACATACGAGCAGTACTTC. The chain is built from TRBV4-1 and TRBJ2-7; D perhaps matches TRBD1 (8 bases). CDR3 size: 15 residues. Trimming pared 5 bases from V and 4 bases from J, leaving 18 bases between. The V gene's germline CDR1 is MGHRA and CDR2 YSYEKL.

The chain couples TRBV6-5 to TRBJ2-7; 7 bases match TRBD1. Unmatched junction bases numbered 4, after V lost 5 bases and J lost 6 bases. The germline V gene encodes CDR1 MNHEY and CDR2 SVGAGI. CDR3 length: 12 residues. The CDR3 coding sequence is TGTGCCAGCAGTGACGACAGGGCCGAGCAGTACTTC. Its protein is CASSDDRAEQYF.

This chain uses TRBV7-9 with TRBJ2-7; 9 bases map to TRBD1. Germline loops: CDR1 SEHNR, CDR2 FQNEAQ (reference sequence). The CDR3 is made up of 16 amino acids. V shed 2 bases and J 0 bases; nucleotides not matched to a gene: 5. Here the CDR3 DNA reads TGTGCCAGCAGCTTAAAGGGGACAGGGAGCTCCTACGAGCAGTACTTC. This encodes CASSLKGTGSSYEQYF.

V and J are TRBV10-3 and TRBJ2-1, with 9 bases lining up with TRBD2. The CDR3 loop spans 14 amino acids. CDR1 and CDR2 (germline): ENHRY, SYGVKD. Losses at the gene ends were 6 bases for V and 9 bases for J; bases not matched to a gene: 9. The CDR3 is CAIRVAGEDSEQFF. The CDR3 bases are TGTGCCATCAGGGTAGCGGGAGAAGATAGTGAGCAGTTCTTC.

The chain has TRBV4-1 and TRBJ1-1, with no clear D. Trimming left V 4 bases short and J 5 bases short, with 17 bases between. CDR1 is MGHRA and CDR2 is YSYEKL in the germline V gene. The CDR3 loop spans 15 amino acids. The CDR3 sequence: CASSPLAGERTEAFF. As DNA, the CDR3 is TGCGCCAGCAGCCCCTTAGCCGGGGAGAGGACTGAAGCTTTCTTT.

This chain joins TRBV10-1 and TRBJ2-7; D remains unclear. V lost 4 bases to trimming and J lost 4 bases, with 11 bases between them. CDR1 WNHNN and CDR2 SYGVQD come from the germline V gene (reference sequence). The CDR3 is made up of 13 amino acids. CDR3 DNA: TGCGCCAGCAGTGTTCCAGGAAAATACGAGCAGTACTTC. Its translation: CASSVPGKYEQYF.

This chain joins TRBV7-9 and TRBJ2-7; TRBD1 matches 9 bases. The V gene end was trimmed by 5 bases and the J gene end by 4 bases; junction bases not matched to a gene: 6. CDR1 and CDR2 (germline): SEHNR, FQNEAQ (reference sequence). The CDR3 is 14 residues long. The CDR3: CASSEHRGLYEQYF. The CDR3 region has the DNA TGTGCCAGCAGCGAGCACAGGGGGCTTTACGAGCAGTACTTC.

The rearrangement uses TRBV25-1 and TRBJ2-2; D uncertain. Trimming took 11 bases from V and 0 from J, leaving 10 bases between them. This CDR3 is built from 13 residues. Germline assignment: CDR1 MGHDK and CDR2 SYGVNS. The CDR3 DNA is TGTGCCTTTTACAGCTCGAACACCGGGGAGCTGTTTTTT. This encodes CAFYSSNTGELFF.

The chain recombines TRBV19 with TRBJ1-1; 9 nucleotides line up with TRBD1. Germline loops: CDR1 LNHDA, CDR2 SQIVND (reference sequence). Trimming cost V 6 bases and J 4 bases; bases outside gene matches: 0. This CDR3 comprises 12 residues. The CDR3 here is CASRTGGTEAFF. The CDR3 bases are TGTGCCAGTAGGACAGGGGGCACTGAAGCTTTCTTT.

The rearrangement uses TRBV6-5 and TRBJ2-6; D unresolved. CDR1 and CDR2 from the germline V gene are MNHEY and SVGAGI. The V end lost 2 bases, the J end lost 3 bases, and 2 bases lay between the germline ends. This CDR3 is built from 13 residues. CDR3 loop: CASSYGGANVLTF. In DNA, the CDR3 is TGTGCCAGCAGTTACGGTGGGGCCAACGTCCTGACTTTC.

DNA of the CDR3: TGTGCCAGCAGCCCGGTGGTTCTCGGGCTCCACAATGAGCAGTTCTTC. Protein: CASSPVVLGLHNEQFF. This chain links TRBV7-9 with TRBJ2-1; the D is unclear. This CDR3 comprises 16 residues. The ends were cut back, 5 bases at V and 5 bases at J, with 19 bases in the middle. Per the germline V gene, CDR1 is SEHNR and CDR2 is FQNEAQ (reference sequence).

The rearrangement joins TRBV2 to TRBJ2-7; D gene unclear. Deletions cut 8 bases from V and 2 bases from J, with 16 bases between. Germline V gene sequence: CDR1 SNHLY, CDR2 FYNNEI. The CDR3 runs to 14 residues. The CDR3 region has the DNA TGTGCCAGCTACTGGTCCAACGAACCCTACGAGCAGTACTTC. This codes for CASYWSNEPYEQYF. Looking up the rest from reference TRBV2 and TRBJ2-7 gives the full variable domain: EPEVTQTPSHQVTQMGQEVILRCVPISNHLYFYWYRQILGQKVEFLVSFYNNEISEKSEIFDDQFSVERPDGSNFTLKIRSTKLEDSAMYFCASYWSNEPYEQYFGPGTRLTVT.

In the case of this clone: The junction departs from germline at one end; a sequencing error may be responsible. This chain joins TRBV10-3 and TRBJ2-5; D is possibly TRBD1 or TRBD2 (5 bases each). This CDR3 is built from 13 residues. Per germline, CDR1 ENHRY and CDR2 SYGVKD. The CDR3 sequence is CANSDRDASFTNF. The CDR3 DNA sequence: TGTGCCAACTCAGACCGGGACGCGTCTTTTACAAACTTC.

This clone is labeled as medium-sized. The CDR3 DNA sequence: TGCGCCAGCAGCCCGGGGGGTCCCGGGGAGCTGTTTTTT. Translating it yields CASSPGGPGELFF. The V call is TRBV5-1, the J call TRBJ2-2, with 7 bases identical to TRBD2. The V and J ends lost 4 bases and 6 bases, in that order; junction bases with no gene match: 3. The CDR3 has 13 residues. In germline, CDR1 is SGHRS, CDR2 YFSETQ. Using reference TRBV5-1 and TRBJ2-2 for the parts outside the CDR3, the full variable domain is KAGVTQTPRYLIKTRGQQVTLSCSPISGHRSVSWYQQTPGQGLQFLFEYFSETQRNKGNFPGRFSGRQFSNSRSEMNVSTLELGDSALYLCASSPGGPGELFFGEGSRLTVL.

The rearrangement uses TRBV7-9 and TRBJ1-5, with D maybe TRBD1 (6 bases). The ends were cut back, 6 bases at V and 5 bases at J, with 8 bases in the middle. Per the germline V gene, CDR1 is SEHNR and CDR2 is FQNEAQ (reference sequence). The CDR3 is 12 residues long. The CDR3 DNA reads TGTGCCAGCAGTAGGGGGTATCAGCCCCAGCATTTT. Its protein product is CASSRGYQPQHF.

This clone has only one observation. The J gene is TRBJ2-1, the V gene TRBV9, with 9 bases matching TRBD2. After removal of 3 bases from V and 0 bases from J, the junction contained 13 bases not matched to a gene. There are 19 residues in the CDR3. The germline V gene has CDR1 SGDLS and CDR2 YYNGEE. The CDR3 DNA reads TGTGCCAGCAGCGGGACCCGAGAGCGGGAGGTTCACTCCTACAATGAGCAGTTCTTC. Translation gives CASSGTREREVHSYNEQFF.

CDR3 sequence (DNA): TGCGCCAGCAGCTTGAAGGGGGCTGGGGCCAACGTCCTGACTTTC. Its protein product is CASSLKGAGANVLTF. The V call is TRBV5-1, the J call TRBJ2-6; TRBD1 is a possible D gene (6 bases). The germline gives CDR1 SGHRS, CDR2 YFSETQ. The V end was cut by 1 base, the J end by 2 bases, with 7 bases between. The CDR3 is 15 residues long.